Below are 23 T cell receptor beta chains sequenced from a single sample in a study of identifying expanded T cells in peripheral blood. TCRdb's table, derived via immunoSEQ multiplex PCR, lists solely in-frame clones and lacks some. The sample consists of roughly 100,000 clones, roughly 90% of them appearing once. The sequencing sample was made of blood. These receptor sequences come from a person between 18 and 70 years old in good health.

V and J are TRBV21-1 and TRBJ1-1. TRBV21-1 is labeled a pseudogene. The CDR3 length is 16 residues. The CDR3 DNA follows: TGTGCCAGCAGCAAAACCCCGGGAGGGGCGAACACTGAAGCTTTCTTT. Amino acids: CASSKTPGGANTEAFF.

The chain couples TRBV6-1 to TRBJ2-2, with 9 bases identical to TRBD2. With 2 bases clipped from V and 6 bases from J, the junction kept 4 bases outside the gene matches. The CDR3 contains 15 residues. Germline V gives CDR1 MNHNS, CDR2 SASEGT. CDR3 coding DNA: TGTGCCAGCAGTGAAAACGCGGGGGGGCCCGGGGAGCTGTTTTTT. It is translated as CASSENAGGPGELFF.

CDR3: CASSSEGGRNSPLHF. CDR3 sequence (DNA): TGTGCCAGCAGCTCCGAAGGCGGCCGGAATTCACCCCTCCACTTT. The rearrangement joins TRBV9 to TRBJ1-6; unclear D gene. The CDR3 consists of 15 residues. From germline, CDR1 is SGDLS and CDR2 YYNGEE. V dropped 4 bases and J dropped 7 bases, with 15 bases sitting between them.

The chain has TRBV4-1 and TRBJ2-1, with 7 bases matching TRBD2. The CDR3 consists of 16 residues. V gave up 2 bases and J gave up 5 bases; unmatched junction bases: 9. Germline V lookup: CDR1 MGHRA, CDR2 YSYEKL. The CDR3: CASSQITGGPHNEQFF. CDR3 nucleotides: TGCGCCAGCAGCCAAATCACGGGGGGTCCACACAATGAGCAGTTCTTC.

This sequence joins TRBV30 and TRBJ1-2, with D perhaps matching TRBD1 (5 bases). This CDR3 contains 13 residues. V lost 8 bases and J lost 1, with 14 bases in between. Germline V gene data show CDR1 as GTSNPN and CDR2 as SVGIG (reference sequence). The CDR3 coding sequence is TGTGCCGTCCGGGACGGACTTAACTATGGCTACACCTTC. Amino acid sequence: CAVRDGLNYGYTF.

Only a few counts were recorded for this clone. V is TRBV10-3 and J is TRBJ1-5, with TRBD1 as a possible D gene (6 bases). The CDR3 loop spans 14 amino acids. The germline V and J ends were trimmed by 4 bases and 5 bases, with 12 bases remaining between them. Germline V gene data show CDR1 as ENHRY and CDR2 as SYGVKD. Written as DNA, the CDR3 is TGTGCCATCAGTGTCGAGGACAGTTATCAGCCCCAGCATTTT. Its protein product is CAISVEDSYQPQHF.

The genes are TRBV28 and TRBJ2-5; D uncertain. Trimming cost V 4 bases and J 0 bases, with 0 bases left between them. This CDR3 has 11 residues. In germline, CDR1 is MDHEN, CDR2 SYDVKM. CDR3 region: CASSYQETQYF. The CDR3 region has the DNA TGTGCCAGCAGTTACCAAGAGACCCAGTACTTC.

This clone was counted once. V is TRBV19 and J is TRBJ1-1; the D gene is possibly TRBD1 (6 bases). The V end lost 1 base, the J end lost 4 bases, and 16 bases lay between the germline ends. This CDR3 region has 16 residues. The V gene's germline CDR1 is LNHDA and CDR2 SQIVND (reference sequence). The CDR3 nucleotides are TGTGCCAGTAGTATAGCACAGGGAGGCTTTGGCACTGAAGCTTTCTTT. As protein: CASSIAQGGFGTEAFF.

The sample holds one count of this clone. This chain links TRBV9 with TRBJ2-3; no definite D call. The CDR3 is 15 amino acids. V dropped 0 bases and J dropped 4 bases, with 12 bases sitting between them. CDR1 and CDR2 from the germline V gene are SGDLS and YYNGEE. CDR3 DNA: TGTGCCAGCAGCGTAGCAACGGGCCTGGCAGATACGCAGTATTTT. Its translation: CASSVATGLADTQYF.

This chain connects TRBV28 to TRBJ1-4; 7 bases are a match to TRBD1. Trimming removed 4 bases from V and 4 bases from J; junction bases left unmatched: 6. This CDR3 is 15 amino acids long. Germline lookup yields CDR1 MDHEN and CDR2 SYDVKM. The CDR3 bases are TGTGCCAGCAGTTCTACAGGGGATATTAATGAAAAACTGTTTTTT. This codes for CASSSTGDINEKLFF.

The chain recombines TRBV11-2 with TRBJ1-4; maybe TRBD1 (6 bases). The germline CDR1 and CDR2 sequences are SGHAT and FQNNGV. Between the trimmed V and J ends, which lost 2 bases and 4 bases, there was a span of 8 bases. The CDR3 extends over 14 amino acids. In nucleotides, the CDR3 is TGTGCCAGCAGCTTAAGCAGGGGTAATGAAAAACTGTTTTTT. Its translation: CASSLSRGNEKLFF.

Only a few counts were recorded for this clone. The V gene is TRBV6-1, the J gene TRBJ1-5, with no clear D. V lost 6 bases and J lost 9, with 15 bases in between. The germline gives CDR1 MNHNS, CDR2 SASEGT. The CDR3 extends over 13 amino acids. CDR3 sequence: CASRDLTSVPQHF. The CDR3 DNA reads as TGTGCCAGCAGGGACCTAACATCGGTGCCCCAGCATTTT.

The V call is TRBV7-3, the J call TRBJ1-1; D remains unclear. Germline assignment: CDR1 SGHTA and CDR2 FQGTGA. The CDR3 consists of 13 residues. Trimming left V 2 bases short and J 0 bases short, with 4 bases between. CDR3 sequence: CASSLSVNTEAFF. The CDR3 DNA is TGTGCCAGCAGCTTATCAGTGAACACTGAAGCTTTCTTT. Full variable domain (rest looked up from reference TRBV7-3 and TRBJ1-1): GAGVSQTPSNKVTEKGKYVELRCDPISGHTALYWYRQSLGQGPEFLIYFQGTGAADDSGLPNDRFFAVRPEGSVSTLKIQRTERGDSAVYLCASSLSVNTEAFFGQGTRLTVV.

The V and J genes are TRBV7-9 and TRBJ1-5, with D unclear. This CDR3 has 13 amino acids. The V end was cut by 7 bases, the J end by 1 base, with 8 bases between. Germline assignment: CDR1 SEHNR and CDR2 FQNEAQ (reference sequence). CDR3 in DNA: TGTGCCAGCACCACTGGGAGCAATCAGCCCCAGCATTTT. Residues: CASTTGSNQPQHF.

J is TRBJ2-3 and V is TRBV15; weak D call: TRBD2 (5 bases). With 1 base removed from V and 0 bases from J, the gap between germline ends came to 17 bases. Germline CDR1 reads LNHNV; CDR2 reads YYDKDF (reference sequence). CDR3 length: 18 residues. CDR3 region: CATSRGRTAPTSTDTQYF. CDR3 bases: TGTGCCACCAGCAGAGGACGGACTGCCCCGACTAGCACAGATACGCAGTATTTT.

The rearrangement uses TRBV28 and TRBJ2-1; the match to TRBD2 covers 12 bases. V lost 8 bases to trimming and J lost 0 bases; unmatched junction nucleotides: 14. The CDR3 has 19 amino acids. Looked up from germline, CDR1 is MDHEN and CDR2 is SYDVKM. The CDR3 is CASSASGLAGLSSYNEQFF. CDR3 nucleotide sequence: TGTGCCAGCTCCGCCTCGGGACTAGCGGGCCTTAGCTCCTACAATGAGCAGTTCTTC.

The CDR3 nucleotides read TGTGCCAGCAGCCAGGGACAGATGAACACTGAAGCTTTCTTT. It translates to CASSQGQMNTEAFF. J is TRBJ1-1 and V is TRBV6-6, with 7 bases lining up with TRBD1. Germline CDR1 and CDR2: MNHNY and SVGAGI (reference sequence). This CDR3 has 14 residues. Trimming removed 6 bases from V and 0 bases from J; junction bases left unmatched: 4.

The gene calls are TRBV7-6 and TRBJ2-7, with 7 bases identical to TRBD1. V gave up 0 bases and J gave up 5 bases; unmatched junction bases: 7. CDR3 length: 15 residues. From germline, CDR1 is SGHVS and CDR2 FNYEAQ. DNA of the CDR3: TGTGCCAGCAGCTTAGCCATGACAGGGCGCGACGAGCAGTACTTC. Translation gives CASSLAMTGRDEQYF.

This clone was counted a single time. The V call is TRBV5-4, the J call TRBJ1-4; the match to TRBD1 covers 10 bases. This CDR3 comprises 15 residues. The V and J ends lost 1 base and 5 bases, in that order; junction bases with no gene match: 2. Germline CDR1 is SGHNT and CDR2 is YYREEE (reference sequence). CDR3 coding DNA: TGTGCCAGCAGCTTGATGGGACAGGGGAATGAAAAACTGTTTTTT. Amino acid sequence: CASSLMGQGNEKLFF.

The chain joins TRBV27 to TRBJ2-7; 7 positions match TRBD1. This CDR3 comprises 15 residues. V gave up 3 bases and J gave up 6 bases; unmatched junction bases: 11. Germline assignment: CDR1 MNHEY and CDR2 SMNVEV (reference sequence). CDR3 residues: CASSFPGQPFGEQYF. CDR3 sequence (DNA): TGTGCCAGCAGTTTCCCGGGACAGCCCTTCGGCGAGCAGTACTTC.

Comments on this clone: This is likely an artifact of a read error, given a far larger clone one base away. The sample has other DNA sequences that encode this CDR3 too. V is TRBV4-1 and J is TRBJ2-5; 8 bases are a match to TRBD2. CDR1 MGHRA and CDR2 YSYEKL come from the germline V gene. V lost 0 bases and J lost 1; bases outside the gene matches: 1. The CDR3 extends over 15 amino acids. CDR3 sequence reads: CASSQDREGQETQYF. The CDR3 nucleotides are TGCGCCAGCAGCCAAGACCGGGAGGGCCAAGAGACCCAGTACTTC.

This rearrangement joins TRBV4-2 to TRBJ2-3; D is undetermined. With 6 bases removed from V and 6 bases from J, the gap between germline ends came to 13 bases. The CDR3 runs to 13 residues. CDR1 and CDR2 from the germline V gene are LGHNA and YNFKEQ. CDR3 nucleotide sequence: TGTGCCAGCAGTCCCGCGACCGTGGATACGCAGTATTTT. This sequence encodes CASSPATVDTQYF.

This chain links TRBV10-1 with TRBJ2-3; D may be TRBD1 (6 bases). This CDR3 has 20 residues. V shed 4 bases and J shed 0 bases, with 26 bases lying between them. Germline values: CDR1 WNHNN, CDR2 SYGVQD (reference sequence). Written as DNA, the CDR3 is TGCGCCAGCAGTGGCTCCGACAGGCCGCAGGGGCGACCGAGCACAGATACGCAGTATTTT. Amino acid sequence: CASSGSDRPQGRPSTDTQYF.